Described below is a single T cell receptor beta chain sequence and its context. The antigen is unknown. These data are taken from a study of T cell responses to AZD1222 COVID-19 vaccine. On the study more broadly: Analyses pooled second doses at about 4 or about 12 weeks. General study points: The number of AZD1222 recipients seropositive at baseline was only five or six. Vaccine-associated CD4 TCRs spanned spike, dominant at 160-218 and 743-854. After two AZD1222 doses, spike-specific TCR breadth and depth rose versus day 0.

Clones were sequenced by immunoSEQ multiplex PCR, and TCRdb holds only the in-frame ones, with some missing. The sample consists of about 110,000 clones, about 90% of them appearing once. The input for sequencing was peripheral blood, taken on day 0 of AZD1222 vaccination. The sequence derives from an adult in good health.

The CDR3 DNA reads TGTGCCAGCAGCCATCTAGCGGGGCAACAAGAGACCCAGTACTTC. Encoded protein: CASSHLAGQQETQYF. The chain couples TRBV7-3 to TRBJ2-5, with TRBD2 matching 9 bases. V was pared by 5 bases and J by 2 bases, with 6 bases of the junction left unmatched. The CDR3 runs 15 residues. Germline V gene sequence: CDR1 SGHTA, CDR2 FQGTGA.